These T cell receptor beta chains were read from a single sample in a study of technical replicates of blood from a few donors. Here immunoSEQ multiplex PCR was the method, and the copy in TCRdb shows in-frame clones only, minus some. The table shows around 98,000 clones, with almost 96% occurring only once. The sequenced sample consisted of T cells isolated from PBMCs. These receptors all stem from a human donor in good health. The CDR3 runs from the conserved cysteine through the conserved F or W. D genes are given only for firm matches. Clone size is given for some rows only: seen once, a few or many times, or a class if the clone is expanded.

abundance	v_gene	d_gene	j_gene	CDR3aa	CDR3nt
.	TRBV6-4	TRBD1	TRBJ1-2	CASRFRTGPSLTSSNYGYTF	TGTGCCAGCCGCTTTCGGACAGGGCCAAGCCTGACCTCTTCTAACTATGGCTACACCTTC
.	TRBV9	TRBD2	TRBJ2-7	CASSVELAGAEQYF	TGTGCCAGCAGCGTAGAGCTAGCGGGAGCCGAGCAGTACTTC
.	TRBV5-5	TRBD2	TRBJ2-7	CASSLTSGGHYEQYF	TGTGCCAGCAGCTTAACTAGCGGGGGTCATTACGAGCAGTACTTC
.	TRBV5-4	.	TRBJ2-1	CASSLEAEAYNEQFF	TGTGCCAGCAGCCTGGAAGCGGAGGCCTACAATGAGCAGTTCTTC
.	TRBV4-1	TRBD2	TRBJ2-1	CASSHSSSGLAFNEQFF	TGCGCCAGCAGCCATTCATCATCGGGACTAGCATTCAATGAGCAGTTCTTC
once	TRBV7-9	TRBD1	TRBJ2-7	CASSRARDRGGMEQYF	TGTGCCAGCAGCCGAGCCAGGGACAGGGGGGGGATGGAGCAGTACTTC
.	TRBV19	.	TRBJ1-4	CASSSVPVGNEKLFF	TGTGCCAGTAGCAGCGTACCCGTTGGTAATGAAAAACTGTTTTTT
.	TRBV7-9	TRBD1	TRBJ1-2	CASSFSTGEAAYGYTF	TGTGCCAGCAGTTTCTCTACAGGGGAAGCGGCCTATGGCTACACCTTC
few	TRBV5-1	.	TRBJ1-1	CASSLDRNTEAFF	TGCGCCAGCAGCTTGGACAGGAACACTGAAGCTTTCTTT
.	TRBV28	.	TRBJ1-3	CASSPAGERNTIYF	TGTGCCAGCAGTCCCGCGGGCGAGAGAAACACCATATATTTT
.	TRBV6-4	.	TRBJ2-7	CASSGGISMDEQYF	TGTGCCAGCAGTGGAGGTATTAGCATGGACGAGCAGTACTTC
.	TRBV11-2	.	TRBJ2-7	CASSLGGTYEQYF	TGTGCCAGCAGCTTGGGCGGGACCTACGAGCAGTACTTC
.	TRBV28	.	TRBJ2-3	CASSSRQGGIDTQYF	TGTGCCAGCAGCAGTCGACAGGGCGGGATAGATACGCAGTATTTT
.	TRBV9	.	TRBJ2-2	CASSVTYTGELFF	TGTGCCAGCAGCGTCACATACACCGGGGAGCTGTTTTTT
.	TRBV7-2	TRBD2	TRBJ2-3	CASSLVLAGVAQYF	TGTGCCAGCAGCTTAGTCCTAGCGGGAGTTGCGCAGTATTTT
.	TRBV13	TRBD2	TRBJ2-3	CASSPGLAGTDTQYF	TGTGCCAGCAGCCCAGGACTAGCCGGCACAGATACGCAGTATTTT
.	TRBV19	TRBD2	TRBJ2-1	CASSWEGREQFF	TGTGCCAGTAGTTGGGAGGGTCGGGAGCAGTTCTTC
.	TRBV5-1	.	TRBJ2-1	CASSSTPAATYEQFF	TGCGCCAGCAGCTCAACTCCTGCGGCTACCTATGAGCAGTTCTTC
.	TRBV28	TRBD2	TRBJ2-7	CASSSPTSRSYEQYF	TGTGCCAGCAGTTCCCCGACTAGCCGATCCTACGAGCAGTACTTC
.	TRBV6-5	TRBD1	TRBJ2-7	CASSAIRDSYEQYF	TGTGCCAGCAGTGCCATCCGGGACAGCTACGAGCAGTACTTC
.	TRBV5-1	.	TRBJ1-4	CASSLDREGEKLFF	TGCGCCAGCAGCTTGGACAGGGAGGGTGAAAAACTGTTTTTT
.	TRBV29-1	.	TRBJ1-2	CSVEEAVGYTF	TGCAGCGTTGAAGAAGCGGTCGGCTACACCTTC
.	TRBV11-2	.	TRBJ2-1	CASSLAPRGSYNEQFF	TGTGCCAGCAGCTTAGCCCCCCGGGGCTCCTACAATGAGCAGTTCTTC
once	TRBV7-6	TRBD1	TRBJ2-3	CASSGGTGVTDTQYF	TGTGCCAGCAGTGGGGGGACAGGGGTAACGGATACGCAGTATTTT
.	TRBV7-9	.	TRBJ1-2	CASSSSALVPTGYTF	TGTGCCAGCAGCTCAAGCGCGCTGGTCCCTACTGGCTACACCTTC
.	TRBV9	TRBD2	TRBJ2-2	CASTHGGGSPGELFF	TGTGCCAGCACCCATGGGGGAGGGTCTCCCGGGGAGCTGTTTTTT
.	TRBV5-1	.	TRBJ1-4	CASSVESTNEKLFF	TGCGCCAGCAGCGTAGAATCAACTAATGAAAAACTGTTTTTT
.	TRBV5-6	.	TRBJ1-2	CASSLGRRIANYGYTF	TGTGCCAGCAGCTTGGGCCGGAGGATAGCTAACTATGGCTACACCTTC
.	TRBV7-9	.	TRBJ2-1	CASSPIWGAGYNEQFF	TGTGCCAGCAGCCCCATCTGGGGAGCGGGCTACAATGAGCAGTTCTTC
.	TRBV6-5	.	TRBJ2-3	CASSYSKQGTDTQYF	TGTGCCAGCAGTTACTCAAAACAGGGAACAGATACGCAGTATTTT
.	TRBV10-3	.	TRBJ1-2	CAISEGGVSNYGYTF	TGTGCCATCAGTGAGGGGGGGGTATCTAACTATGGCTACACCTTC
.	TRBV19	TRBD1	TRBJ2-1	CASSIVTGKRNEQFF	TGTGCCAGTAGTATAGTGACAGGGAAGAGGAATGAGCAGTTCTTC
.	TRBV19	.	TRBJ1-5	CASSMTSHSNQPQHF	TGTGCCAGTAGTATGACAAGCCATAGCAATCAGCCCCAGCATTTT
.	TRBV5-4	.	TRBJ2-3	CASSLLVVTDTQYF	TGTGCCAGCAGCCTACTCGTCGTCACAGATACGCAGTATTTT
.	TRBV5-4	.	TRBJ2-7	CASSIDSAYEQYF	TGTGCCAGCAGCATCGACAGCGCCTACGAGCAGTACTTC
.	TRBV7-6	.	TRBJ2-5	CASSIGLGGPVQTQYF	TGTGCCAGCAGCATCGGGCTTGGAGGGCCGGTACAGACCCAGTACTTC
.	TRBV7-9	TRBD2	TRBJ2-1	CASSLFGDPSGRENEQFF	TGTGCCAGCAGCTTATTCGGGGATCCTAGCGGGAGGGAGAATGAGCAGTTCTTC
.	TRBV6-5	TRBD1	TRBJ2-1	CASSPGTGGMNEQFF	TGTGCCAGCAGTCCCGGGACAGGGGGGATGAATGAGCAGTTCTTC
.	TRBV10-3	TRBD1	TRBJ2-7	CAIKRQGDSYEQYF	TGTGCCATCAAGCGGCAGGGGGACTCCTACGAGCAGTACTTC
.	TRBV18	TRBD2	TRBJ2-1	CASSGGGYNEQFF	TGTGCCAGCTCAGGCGGGGGATACAATGAGCAGTTCTTC
.	TRBV7-9	TRBD1	TRBJ1-2	CASSRPPQGALGYTF	TGTGCCAGCAGCCGACCCCCCCAGGGGGCGCTTGGCTACACCTTC
.	TRBV5-4	TRBD1	TRBJ2-3	CASSRDRGTDTQYF	TGTGCCAGCAGCAGGGACAGGGGCACAGATACGCAGTATTTT
.	TRBV28	.	TRBJ2-2	CASIRRETGELFF	TGTGCCAGCATTCGACGGGAAACCGGGGAGCTGTTTTTT
.	TRBV7-6	.	TRBJ2-5	CASSFDRNRETQYF	TGTGCCAGCAGCTTCGACAGAAACCGGGAGACCCAGTACTTC
.	TRBV27	.	TRBJ1-1	CASSLMGTSMNTEAFF	TGTGCCAGCAGTTTAATGGGGACAAGTATGAACACTGAAGCTTTCTTT
.	TRBV19	TRBD2	TRBJ2-1	CASTKLAGGPVDEQFF	TGTGCCAGTACAAAACTAGCGGGAGGGCCCGTCGATGAGCAGTTCTTC
.	TRBV9	.	TRBJ2-7	CASSSITGDQYF	TGTGCCAGCAGCTCAATAACGGGGGATCAGTACTTC
.	TRBV27	TRBD1	TRBJ2-1	CASSPRQGLYNEQFF	TGTGCCAGCAGTCCTAGACAGGGCCTATACAATGAGCAGTTCTTC
once	TRBV14	.	TRBJ1-2	CASSQVNTGIYGYTF	TGTGCCAGCAGCCAAGTTAATACAGGGATCTATGGCTACACCTTC
.	TRBV7-9	.	TRBJ1-2	CASSLSTGPLGYGYTF	TGTGCCAGCAGCTTGTCGACAGGACCTCTTGGGTATGGCTACACCTTC
.	TRBV18	TRBD1	TRBJ1-3	CASSPSRDRGNTIYF	TGTGCCAGCTCCCCCTCCCGGGACAGAGGAAACACCATATATTTT
.	TRBV5-1	TRBD1	TRBJ2-5	CASSSGQLESETQYF	TGCGCCAGCAGCTCGGGACAGCTAGAGTCGGAGACCCAGTACTTC
.	TRBV29-1	TRBD1	TRBJ1-1	CSAPAGTVEAFF	TGCAGCGCGCCAGCCGGGACAGTGGAAGCTTTCTTT
once	TRBV7-9	TRBD2	TRBJ2-2	CASSLALAGDGGELFF	TGTGCCAGCAGCTTGGCTCTAGCGGGAGATGGCGGGGAGCTGTTTTTT